Listed below are T cell receptor beta chains from one sample, sequenced in a study of T cell changes during pregnancy in multiple sclerosis. Generated by immunoSEQ multiplex PCR, the TCRdb table keeps only in-frame clones and is missing some. The sample holds tens of thousands of clones, 85% to 95% seen once. This sample comprised peripheral blood, obtained after pregnancy. These receptors all stem from a female donor with multiple sclerosis, enrolled in a pregnancy study. CDR3s include the opening cysteine and the closing phenylalanine or tryptophan. D genes are given only for firm matches. Part of the rows lack a size; the others show once, few, many or a class for expanded clones.

clone size | J gene | D gene | V gene | CDR3 DNA | CDR3 protein
NA | TRBJ2-7 | NA | TRBV19 | TGTGCCAGTAGCTCGGACAGCTACGAGCAGTACTTC | CASSSDSYEQYF
NA | TRBJ2-3 | NA | TRBV4-2 | TGTGCCAGCAGCCCTGTGGGAGACGCGCAGTATTTT | CASSPVGDAQYF
NA | TRBJ2-7 | TRBD1 | TRBV11-3 | TGTGCCAGCGGCCGGGGCCCCCACGATACAGGGGCGGAATCCTACGAGCAGTACTTC | CASGRGPHDTGAESYEQYF
once | TRBJ2-7 | TRBD2 | TRBV5-1 | TGCGCCAGCAGCGGGCTAGCGGTTAACGAGCAGTACTTC | CASSGLAVNEQYF
NA | TRBJ1-2 | TRBD1 | TRBV19 | TGTGCCAGTAGTACAACCCTGGGGGGACAGAGGTTATCCTCCTTC | CASSTTLGGQRLSSF
NA | TRBJ2-2 | NA | TRBV27 | TGTGCCAGCAGTTTCCGAGCGAGGGATAACACCGGGGAGCTGTTTTTT | CASSFRARDNTGELFF
NA | TRBJ2-7 | TRBD1 | TRBV4-3 | TGCGCCAGCAGCCAATCCCCGGGGCAGGGGGCTGACGAGCAGTACTTC | CASSQSPGQGADEQYF
NA | TRBJ2-1 | NA | TRBV19 | TGTGCCAGTAGGGATACGAGCGCCGATAGCCTGTTCTTC | CASRDTSADSLFF
few | TRBJ1-3 | NA | TRBV5-4 | TGTGCCAGCAGCCAACAGGGCTCTGGAAACACCATATATTTT | CASSQQGSGNTIYF
NA | TRBJ2-1 | NA | TRBV27 | TGTGCCAGCAGTTCCTGGAGGCGGGACCCCTACAATGAGCAGTTCTTC | CASSSWRRDPYNEQFF
NA | TRBJ2-1 | NA | TRBV14 | TGTGCCAGCAGCCAAGTGTTGAGCCACGAGCAGTTCTTC | CASSQVLSHEQFF
NA | TRBJ1-2 | NA | TRBV29-1 | TGCAGCGTTGAGGGCAGGGAGGGTGGCTACACCTTC | CSVEGREGGYTF
NA | TRBJ2-1 | TRBD2 | TRBV29-1 | TGCAGCGTTGAAGATCTTTTAGCGGGAGAGGAAAATGAGCAGTTCTTC | CSVEDLLAGEENEQFF
NA | TRBJ2-7 | NA | TRBV15 | TGTGCCACCAGCAGTCAGCGGGCGAGCTACGAGCAGTACTTC | CATSSQRASYEQYF
NA | TRBJ1-2 | NA | TRBV25-1 | TGTGCCAGCAGGTCGGACTATGGCTACACCTTC | CASRSDYGYTF
NA | TRBJ2-2 | TRBD1 | TRBV9 | TGTGCCAGCAGCGGGCATCGGACGACAGGGCTCCCCGGGGAGCTGTTTTTT | CASSGHRTTGLPGELFF
NA | TRBJ2-7 | TRBD2 | TRBV27 | TGTGCCAGCAGTGATTTAGCGGGAAAGTCCTACGAGCAGTACTTC | CASSDLAGKSYEQYF
NA | TRBJ2-1 | TRBD1 | TRBV4-1 | TGCGCCAGCAGCCAAGATCCTGACAGGGCAAAGGAGTTCTTC | CASSQDPDRAKEFF
NA | TRBJ2-6 | NA | TRBV5-5 | TGTGCCAGCAGCTTGCGACACCAGTCGCCTGGGGCCAACGTCCTGACTTTC | CASSLRHQSPGANVLTF
once | TRBJ2-1 | TRBD2 | TRBV19 | TGTGCCAGTAGTATAGGGCGGGAGGGGGTGTACAATGAGCAGTTCTTC | CASSIGREGVYNEQFF
NA | TRBJ2-3 | TRBD2 | TRBV7-2 | TGTGCCAGCAGCTTACTAACTAGCGGGACATGGCAAGATACGCAGTATTTT | CASSLLTSGTWQDTQYF
NA | TRBJ1-1 | NA | TRBV7-9 | TGTGCCAGCAGCAAACTTGGGGTAGGGAGCACTGAAGCTTTCTTT | CASSKLGVGSTEAFF
once | TRBJ2-3 | NA | TRBV18 | TGTGCCAGCTCACCCCTCGGGAGTTCGGATACGCAGTATTTT | CASSPLGSSDTQYF
NA | TRBJ2-5 | TRBD1 | TRBV5-1 | TGCGCCAGCCACGCCCACCCGGGACAGCAAGAGACCCAGTACTTC | CASHAHPGQQETQYF
NA | TRBJ2-2 | NA | TRBV4-1 | TGCGCCAGCAGCCAAGATTGGAGGGACACCGGGGAGCTGTTTTTT | CASSQDWRDTGELFF
NA | TRBJ1-5 | NA | TRBV6-5 | TGTGCCAGCACCCCCGACATTTATAGCAATCAGCCCCAGCATTTT | CASTPDIYSNQPQHF
NA | TRBJ2-2 | NA | TRBV7-2 | TGTGCCAGCAAAATACAGCGGACCTTCACCGGGGAGCTGTTTTTT | CASKIQRTFTGELFF
NA | TRBJ2-7 | NA | TRBV7-9 | TGTGCCAGCAGGGACACCTCCTACGAGCAGTACTTC | CASRDTSYEQYF
NA | TRBJ1-2 | NA | TRBV4-3 | TGCGCCAGCAGCCAAGGGGCCGGCTATGGCTACACCTTC | CASSQGAGYGYTF
NA | TRBJ1-2 | NA | TRBV29-1 | TGCAGCGTTGAAGATAACGGGAGTCCTTATGGCTACACCTTC | CSVEDNGSPYGYTF
NA | TRBJ2-7 | NA | TRBV28 | TGTGCCAGCAGTTCCCAAGGCCTGAGTAGCGTAGCCTACGAGCAGTACTTC | CASSSQGLSSVAYEQYF
NA | TRBJ2-1 | TRBD1 | TRBV6-1 | TGTGCCAGCACCTCGGACAGGGGCAATGAGCAGTTCTTC | CASTSDRGNEQFF
few | TRBJ1-1 | TRBD1 | TRBV10-3 | TGTGCCATCAGGGGTCTACAGGGGGCGGAAGCTTTCTTT | CAIRGLQGAEAFF
NA | TRBJ2-2 | NA | TRBV4-2 | TGTGCCAGCAGCCGGCCTCGAGAGACAGCCAGTGGGGAGCTGTTTTTT | CASSRPRETASGELFF
NA | TRBJ2-1 | NA | TRBV28 | TGTGCCAGCAGTTTACGGGACACCGACAATGAGCAGTTCTTC | CASSLRDTDNEQFF
NA | TRBJ1-1 | NA | TRBV5-4 | TGTGCCAGCAGCTTGCAGGTAGGCACTGAAGCTTTCTTT | CASSLQVGTEAFF
NA | TRBJ2-1 | TRBD2 | TRBV15 | TGTGCCACCACCGAGGGAGGGAGCTCCTACAATGAGCAGTTCTTC | CATTEGGSSYNEQFF
NA | TRBJ2-7 | TRBD1 | TRBV7-3 | TGTGCCAGCAGCTTAGTCCCGGACAGGGGCCACGAGCAGTACTTC | CASSLVPDRGHEQYF
NA | TRBJ2-2 | NA | TRBV7-9 | TGTGCCAGCAGCTTAGATGCCCTCCTCGGGTCACCCGGGGAGCTGTTTTTT | CASSLDALLGSPGELFF
once | TRBJ2-2 | TRBD2 | TRBV7-8 | TGTGCCACCCCCCCGGGACTACAGTCCCCCGGGGAGCTGTTTTTT | CATPPGLQSPGELFF
NA | TRBJ2-3 | NA | TRBV28 | TGTGCCAGCAGTTTACTCCCAGATACGCAGTATTTT | CASSLLPDTQYF
NA | TRBJ2-3 | TRBD2 | TRBV7-2 | TGTGCCAGCAGCCAGCGGGAGGGCCCTGAAGATACGCAGTATTTT | CASSQREGPEDTQYF